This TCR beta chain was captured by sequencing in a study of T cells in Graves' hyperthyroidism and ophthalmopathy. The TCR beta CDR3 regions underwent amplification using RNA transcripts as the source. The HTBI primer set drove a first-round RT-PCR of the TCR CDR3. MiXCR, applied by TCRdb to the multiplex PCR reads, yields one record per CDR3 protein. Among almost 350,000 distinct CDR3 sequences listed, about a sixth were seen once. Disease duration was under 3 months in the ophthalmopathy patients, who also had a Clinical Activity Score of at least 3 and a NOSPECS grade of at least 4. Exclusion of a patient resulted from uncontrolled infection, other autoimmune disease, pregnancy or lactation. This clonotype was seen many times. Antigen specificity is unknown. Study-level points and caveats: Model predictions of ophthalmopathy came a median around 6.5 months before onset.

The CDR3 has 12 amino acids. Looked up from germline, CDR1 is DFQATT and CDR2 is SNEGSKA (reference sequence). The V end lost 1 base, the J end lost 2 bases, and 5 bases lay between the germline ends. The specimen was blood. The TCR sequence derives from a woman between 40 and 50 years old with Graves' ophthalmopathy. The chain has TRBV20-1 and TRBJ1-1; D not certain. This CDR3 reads CSARVFNTEAFF. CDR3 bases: TGCAGTGCTAGAGTGTTTAACACTGAAGCTTTCTTT.